Shown below are 15 T cell receptor beta chains from a single sample sequenced in a study of CD8 T cells in ankylosing spondylitis (TCRdb year 2017). The full study reports these points: A TCR beta motif of several highly homologous amino acid variants appeared characteristic of blood from ankylosing spondylitis patients.

Antigens of these TCRs are unknown. Libraries were built with 5' RACE. Sequencing instrument: Illumina HiSeq 2500. Starting from the raw public reads, TCRdb applied fastp trimming at Q25, assembled clones with MiXCR and retained in-frame beta chains. For every CDR3 protein sequence, its rows merge into one entry that carries the most common genes and DNA. This sample comprises about 500,000 distinct CDR3 sequences, about 5.7% of them detected only once. The ten largest make up roughly 3.5% of the sample. Sequenced: blood, either unsorted or a sorted T cell fraction (not recorded which). These receptors originate from a male donor with ankylosing spondylitis.

This clonotype has a count of ten or more. The chain recombines TRBV7-2 with TRBJ1-1; D is unresolved. Germline assignment: CDR1 SGHTA and CDR2 FQGNSA. Trimming took 1 base from V and 3 from J, leaving 9 bases between them. The length of the CDR3 is 14 residues. The CDR3 spells CASSLGTDYTEAFF. CDR3 bases: TGTGCCAGCAGCTTAGGAACAGATTACACTGAAGCTTTCTTT.

In this sample, this clonotype turned up many times. The rearrangement links TRBV20-1 to TRBJ1-1; D not certain. The CDR3 sequence is 14 residues long. V lost 3 bases and J 2 bases, leaving 13 bases between the germline ends. Germline V gives CDR1 DFQATT, CDR2 SNEGSKA (reference sequence). CDR3 in DNA: TGCAGTGCTAGTCCGGGTTCGGTAAACACTGAAGCTTTCTTT. This codes for CSASPGSVNTEAFF.

This rearrangement joins TRBV25-1 to TRBJ2-7, with D perhaps matching TRBD1 or TRBD2 (5 bases each). V lost 6 bases to trimming and J lost 0 bases, with 12 bases between them. CDR3 size: 14 residues. Per the germline V gene, CDR1 is MGHDK and CDR2 is SYGVNS. This chain's CDR3 is CASRGTQSSYEQYF. Written as DNA, the CDR3 is TGTGCCAGCAGAGGGACGCAGAGCTCCTACGAGCAGTACTTC.

The table lists this clonotype with many counts. The chain carries TRBV20-1 and TRBJ2-7; D might be TRBD1 (6 bases). Per the germline V gene, CDR1 is DFQATT and CDR2 is SNEGSKA (reference sequence). Trimming removed 0 bases from V and 2 bases from J, with 14 bases in between. The CDR3 has 15 amino acids. CDR3 in amino acids: CSARDKEAGAYEQYF. The CDR3 nucleotides read TGCAGTGCTAGAGATAAGGAGGCAGGGGCCTACGAGCAGTACTTC.

This clonotype was found many times. The genes are TRBV4-3 and TRBJ1-2; 9 nucleotides match TRBD1. The CDR3 consists of 19 residues. J gave up 4 bases and V 0 bases, and 15 bases lay outside the gene matches. Germline values: CDR1 LGHNA, CDR2 YSLEER. In DNA form, the CDR3 reads TGCGCCAGCAGCCAAGATCCTTGGGGACAGGGTCTCTTTCGCTATGGCTACACCTTC. This sequence encodes CASSQDPWGQGLFRYGYTF.

This clonotype has a count of ten or more. V usage is TRBV5-1 and J usage is TRBJ2-7; no clear D. The length of the CDR3 is 13 residues. Germline V gene sequence: CDR1 SGHRS, CDR2 YFSETQ. V shed 0 bases and J shed 1 base, with 5 bases lying between them. The CDR3 reads CASSLVQSYEQYF. The CDR3 nucleotides read TGCGCCAGCAGCTTGGTACAGTCCTACGAGCAGTACTTC.

The rearrangement uses TRBV15 and TRBJ2-7; unclear D gene. CDR1 is LNHNV and CDR2 is YYDKDF in the germline V gene (reference sequence). The V gene lost 4 bases and the J gene lost 6 bases, with 10 bases spanning the gap. The CDR3 length is 12 residues. This chain's CDR3 is CATSKDLGEQYF. For the CDR3, the DNA is TGTGCCACCAGCAAAGACTTGGGCGAGCAGTACTTC.

This clonotype has more than one count but fewer than ten. The chain is built from TRBV12-1 and TRBJ2-1; the table's D call, TRBD1, has no DNA check behind it. TRBV12-1 is an annotated pseudogene. The CDR3 loop spans 15 amino acids. CDR3 residues: CASRTGTGAAGEQFF. CDR3 coding DNA: TGTGCCAGCAGGACCGGAACAGGGGCCGCCGGTGAGCAGTTCTTC.

This clonotype was detected ten times or more. The chain has TRBV12-3 or TRBV12-4 and TRBJ1-2, with TRBD1 matching 12 bases. This CDR3 comprises 14 residues. V lost 6 bases and J lost 8; bases outside the gene matches: 7. This chain's CDR3 is CASRGGQGARGYTF. DNA of the CDR3: TGTGCCAGCAGAGGGGGACAGGGGGCGCGGGGCTACACCTTC.

This clonotype showed up many times. This CDR3 is CASSQGPGVDTEAFF. In nucleotides, the CDR3 is TGCGCCAGCAGCCAAGGCCCAGGGGTAGACACTGAAGCTTTCTTT. V gene TRBV4-1 combines with J gene TRBJ1-1; possible D gene TRBD1, 6 bases. This CDR3 spans 15 amino acids. V lost 1 base to trimming and J lost 3 bases, with 12 bases between them. Per the germline V gene, CDR1 is MGHRA and CDR2 is YSYEKL.

This clonotype was seen at least ten times. The rearrangement joins TRBV25-1 to TRBJ2-7; D is uncertain. This CDR3 is built from 11 residues. Trimming removed 4 bases at V and 6 bases at J, with 7 bases between. CDR1 and CDR2 from the germline V gene are MGHDK and SYGVNS. The CDR3 nucleotides read TGTGCCAGCAGTGTAGGGCTCGAGCAGTACTTC. Its translation is CASSVGLEQYF.

This clonotype showed up many times. The V gene is TRBV4-3, the J gene TRBJ2-2; D uncertain. Deletions cut 4 bases from V and 3 bases from J, with 15 bases between. The germline CDR1 and CDR2 sequences are LGHNA and YSLEER. CDR3 size: 16 residues. In nucleotides, the CDR3 is TGCGCCAGCAGCCCCCGAGGTTCGGCGGACACCGGGGAGCTGTTTTTT. This encodes CASSPRGSADTGELFF.

This clonotype occurred many times. The chain joins TRBV27 to TRBJ2-7; 7 bases fit TRBD2. This CDR3 is built from 16 residues. Germline V gene lookup returns CDR1 MNHEY and CDR2 SMNVEV (reference sequence). V shed 6 bases, J shed 0 bases, and the junction held 11 bases outside the gene matches. CDR3 sequence: CASRLGGVNPSYEQYF. The CDR3 region has the DNA TGTGCCAGCAGGTTGGGGGGGGTTAACCCCTCCTACGAGCAGTACTTC.

As regards this clonotype: The junction differs from germline at one of its ends, possibly a read error. V is TRBV9 and J is TRBJ2-2, with a possible D match to TRBD1 (6 bases). Germline-derived CDR1 and CDR2 are SGDLS and YYNGEE. The CDR3 has 15 amino acids. The DNA of the CDR3 is TGTGCGAGCAGCTCACAGACAGGCTTCACCGGGGAGCTGTTTTTT. Translation gives CASSSQTGFTGELFF.

The genes are TRBV20-1 and TRBJ2-5, with a possible D match to TRBD1 (5 bases). The germline CDR1 and CDR2 sequences are DFQATT and SNEGSKA (reference sequence). V was cut by 4 bases and J by 4 bases, with 16 bases left in between. The CDR3 loop spans 14 amino acids. In DNA, the CDR3 is TGCAGTGCTATATATCCCCAGGGTGGAGAGACCCAGTACTTC. The encoded protein is CSAIYPQGGETQYF.